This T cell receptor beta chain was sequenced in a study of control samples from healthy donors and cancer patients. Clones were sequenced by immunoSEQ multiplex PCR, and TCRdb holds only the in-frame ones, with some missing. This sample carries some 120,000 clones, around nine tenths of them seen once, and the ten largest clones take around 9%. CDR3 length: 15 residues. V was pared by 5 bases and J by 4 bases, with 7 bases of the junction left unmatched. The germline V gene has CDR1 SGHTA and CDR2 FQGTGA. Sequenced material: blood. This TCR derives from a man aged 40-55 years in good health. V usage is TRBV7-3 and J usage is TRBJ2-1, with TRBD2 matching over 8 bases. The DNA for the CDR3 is TGTGCCAGCAGCGACGGGGGGGCGAGGTACAATGAGCAGTTCTTC. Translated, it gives CASSDGGARYNEQFF.